This note documents a single T cell receptor (beta chain) sequence. This sample was included in a study of blood T cell repertoires in COVID-19. In the study overall: T cells, B-cell-depleted T cells, or PBMCs provided the cDNA or gDNA that served as material.

Clones were sequenced by immunoSEQ multiplex PCR, and TCRdb holds only the in-frame ones, with some missing. The sample contains hundreds of thousands of clones, more than 75% of which appear only once. There are 15 residues in the CDR3. The germline V and J ends were trimmed by 3 bases and 0 bases, with 15 bases remaining between them. Germline V CDR1 and CDR2: DFQATT, SNEGSKA (reference sequence). The chain carries TRBV20-1 and TRBJ2-7, with a possible D match to TRBD2 (6 bases). The sequence came from a woman aged 25 to 45 who had recovered from COVID-19. The sequenced sample consisted of PBMCs or T cells enriched from blood (not recorded which). The CDR3 region is CSASRGGSSSYEQYF. CDR3 sequence (DNA): TGCAGTGCTAGTAGGGGAGGATCTAGCTCCTACGAGCAGTACTTC.